This T cell receptor (beta chain) derives from a study of esophageal squamous cell carcinoma under preoperative chemotherapy (dated by TCRdb to the late 2010s). In the study overall: The study profiled TCR repertoires of both peripheral blood T cells and tumor-infiltrating lymphocytes. The study assessed how paclitaxel-nedaplatin chemotherapy affected T-cell receptor repertoires in patients with esophageal squamous cell carcinoma. About five patients with primary esophageal squamous cell carcinoma were included in the cohort. Repertoires were compared between samples taken before and after paclitaxel-nedaplatin therapy. General conclusions and limits of the study: The cohort was small, with only five or six patients with esophageal squamous cell carcinoma analyzed. Tumor-infiltrating lymphocytes after treatment appeared to come partly from peripheral T cells migrating into the tumor, rather than solely from local clonal changes. Paclitaxel-nedaplatin therapy induced immediate and substantial clonotype frequency changes, with contraction more likely among abundant clones than amplification. A significant increase in TCR diversity was observed in peripheral T cells after chemotherapy, whereas no such increase was observed in tumor-infiltrating lymphocytes.

Points on this clonotype: What this receptor recognizes is not known. Base qualities are not provided; no much larger clone lies one nucleotide away.

Preparation of the library involved PCR. Sequencing was carried out with a HiSeq X Ten. High-throughput sequencing was used to characterize the TCR repertoires. TCRdb cleaned the public reads at Q25 with fastp, built clones with MiXCR and kept in-frame beta chains. CDR3 protein sequences are deduplicated, and each keeps its most common genes and DNA. Present in this sample are roughly 32,000 distinct CDR3 sequences, under 60% of which were seen just once. The top ten clones comprise approximately 12% of the sample. Relative to germline, V is missing 2 bases and J is missing 4 bases, with 4 bases of the junction outside any gene match. From cysteine to phenylalanine, the CDR3 is 15 amino acids long. The read is trimmed to its CDR3 DNA, 45 bases read in frame from base 1. The germline V gene gives CDR1 as SGHTA and CDR2 as FQGNSA. The time point label here, explained by the study, means: before preoperative PTX-NDP chemotherapy. Patients received paclitaxel-nedaplatin as preoperative chemotherapy before surgery.

The receptor was isolated from a human donor with esophageal squamous cell carcinoma. The donor label of this sample is uncertain. Rearrangement joined TRBV7-2 to TRBJ1-2, and TRBD1 aligns with 10 junction nucleotides. This specimen was acquired from a patient given preoperative chemotherapy. The bases read TGTGCCAGCAGCTTAATTAGGACAGGGGGCTATGGCTACACCTTC. It encodes CASSLIRTGGYGYTF.